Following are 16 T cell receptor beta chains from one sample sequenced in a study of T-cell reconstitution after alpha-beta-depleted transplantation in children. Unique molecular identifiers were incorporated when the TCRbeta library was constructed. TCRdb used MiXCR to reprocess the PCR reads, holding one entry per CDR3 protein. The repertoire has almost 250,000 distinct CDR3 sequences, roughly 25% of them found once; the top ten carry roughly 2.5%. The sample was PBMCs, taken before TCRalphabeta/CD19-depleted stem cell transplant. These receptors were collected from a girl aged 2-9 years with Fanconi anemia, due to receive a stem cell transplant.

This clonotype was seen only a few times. CDR3 in DNA: TGTGCCAGCTCACCAGGACTAGCGGGAGTGTTCAATGAGCAGTTCTTC. As protein: CASSPGLAGVFNEQFF. J is TRBJ2-1 and V is TRBV18, with 13 bases lining up with TRBD2. J lost 6 bases, V lost 2 bases, and 4 bases had no gene match. CDR3 length: 16 residues. Germline assignment: CDR1 KGHSH and CDR2 LQKENI.

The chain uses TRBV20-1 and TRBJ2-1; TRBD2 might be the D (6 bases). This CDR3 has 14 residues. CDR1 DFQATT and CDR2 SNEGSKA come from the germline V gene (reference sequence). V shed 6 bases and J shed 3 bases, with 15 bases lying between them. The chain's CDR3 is CSARTSPIYNEQFF. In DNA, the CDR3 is TGCAGTGCGCGAACTAGCCCAATCTACAATGAGCAGTTCTTC.

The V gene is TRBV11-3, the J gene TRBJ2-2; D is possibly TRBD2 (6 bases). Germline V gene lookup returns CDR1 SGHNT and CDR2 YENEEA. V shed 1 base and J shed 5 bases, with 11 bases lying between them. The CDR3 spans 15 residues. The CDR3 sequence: CASSLGVGGTGELFF. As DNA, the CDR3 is TGTGCCAGCAGCTTAGGGGTCGGAGGGACCGGGGAGCTGTTTTTT.

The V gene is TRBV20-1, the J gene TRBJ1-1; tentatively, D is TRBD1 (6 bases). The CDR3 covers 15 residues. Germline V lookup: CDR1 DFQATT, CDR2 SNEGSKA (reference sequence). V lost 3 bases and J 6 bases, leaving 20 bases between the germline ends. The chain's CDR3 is CSASTGITGLAEAFF. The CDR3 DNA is TGCAGTGCTAGTACAGGGATTACCGGACTCGCTGAAGCTTTCTTT.

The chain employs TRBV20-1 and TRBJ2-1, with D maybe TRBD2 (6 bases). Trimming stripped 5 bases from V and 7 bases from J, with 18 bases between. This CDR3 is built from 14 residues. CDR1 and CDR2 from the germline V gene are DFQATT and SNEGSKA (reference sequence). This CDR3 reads CSALGSAIRNEQFF. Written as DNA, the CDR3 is TGCAGTGCTCTCGGGAGTGCGATAAGGAATGAGCAGTTCTTC.

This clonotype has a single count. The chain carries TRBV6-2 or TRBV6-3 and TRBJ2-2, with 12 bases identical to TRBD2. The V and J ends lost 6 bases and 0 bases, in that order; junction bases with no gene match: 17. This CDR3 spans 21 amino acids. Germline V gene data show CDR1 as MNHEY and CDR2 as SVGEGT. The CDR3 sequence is CASSILGGTSGFRANTGELFF. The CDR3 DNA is TGTGCCAGCAGCATATTGGGAGGGACTAGCGGGTTCCGAGCGAACACCGGGGAGCTGTTTTTT.

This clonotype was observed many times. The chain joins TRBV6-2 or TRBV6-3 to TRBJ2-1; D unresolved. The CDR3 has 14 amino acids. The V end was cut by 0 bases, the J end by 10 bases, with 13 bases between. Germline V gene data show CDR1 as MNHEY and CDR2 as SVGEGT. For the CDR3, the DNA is TGTGCCAGCAGTTACTCGAATAGGGAAGGGGAGCAGTTCTTC. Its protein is CASSYSNREGEQFF.

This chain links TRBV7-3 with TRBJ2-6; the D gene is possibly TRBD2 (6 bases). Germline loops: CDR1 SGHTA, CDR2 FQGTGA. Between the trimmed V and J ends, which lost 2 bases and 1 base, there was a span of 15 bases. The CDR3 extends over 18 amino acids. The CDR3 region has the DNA TGTGCCAGCAGCTTATGGGCGGGAACTACTTCTGGGGCCAACGTCCTGACTTTC. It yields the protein CASSLWAGTTSGANVLTF.

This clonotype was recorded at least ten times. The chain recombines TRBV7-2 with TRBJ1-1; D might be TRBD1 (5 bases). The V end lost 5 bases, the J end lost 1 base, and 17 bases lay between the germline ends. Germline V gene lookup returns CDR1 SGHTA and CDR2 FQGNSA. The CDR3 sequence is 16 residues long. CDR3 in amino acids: CASSGPGGLTNTEAFF. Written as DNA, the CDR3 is TGTGCCAGCAGCGGACCTGGGGGACTCACGAACACTGAAGCTTTCTTT. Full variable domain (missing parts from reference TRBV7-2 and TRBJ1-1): GAGVSQSPSNKVTEKGKDVELRCDPISGHTALYWYRQSLGQGLEFLIYFQGNSAPDKSGLPSDRFSAERTGGSVSTLTIQRTQQEDSAVYLCASSGPGGLTNTEAFFGQGTRLTVV.

The CDR3: CSAIGGGNEQFF. CDR3 in DNA: TGCAGTGCTATCGGGGGAGGGAATGAGCAGTTCTTC. The V gene is TRBV20-1, the J gene TRBJ2-1; TRBD2 agrees at 7 bases. This CDR3 is built from 12 residues. With V trimmed by 4 bases and J by 7 bases, 4 bases remained unmatched. Germline CDR1 reads DFQATT; CDR2 reads SNEGSKA (reference sequence).

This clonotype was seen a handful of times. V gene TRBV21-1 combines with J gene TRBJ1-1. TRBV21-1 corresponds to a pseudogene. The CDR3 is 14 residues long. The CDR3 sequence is CASSNVWVNTEAFF. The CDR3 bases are TGTGCCAGCAGCAATGTATGGGTGAACACTGAAGCTTTCTTT.

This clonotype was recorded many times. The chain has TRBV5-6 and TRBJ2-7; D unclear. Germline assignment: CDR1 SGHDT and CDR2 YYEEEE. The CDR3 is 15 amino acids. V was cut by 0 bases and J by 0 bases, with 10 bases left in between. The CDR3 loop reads CASSLGVWSSYEQYF. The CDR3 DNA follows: TGTGCCAGCAGCTTGGGGGTGTGGTCCTCCTACGAGCAGTACTTC.

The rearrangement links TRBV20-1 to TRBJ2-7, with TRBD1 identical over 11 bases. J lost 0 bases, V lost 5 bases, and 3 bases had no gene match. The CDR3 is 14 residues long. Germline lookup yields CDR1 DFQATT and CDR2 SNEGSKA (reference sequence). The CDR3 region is CSAPGQGASYEQYF. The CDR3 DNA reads TGCAGTGCTCCAGGACAGGGGGCCTCCTACGAGCAGTACTTC.

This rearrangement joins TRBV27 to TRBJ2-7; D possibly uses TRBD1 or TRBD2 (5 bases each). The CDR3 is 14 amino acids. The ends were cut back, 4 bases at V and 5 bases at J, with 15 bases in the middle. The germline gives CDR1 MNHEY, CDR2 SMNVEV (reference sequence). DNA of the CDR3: TGTGCCAGCAGTTCCGGGACCCTTCCTGACGAGCAGTACTTC. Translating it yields CASSSGTLPDEQYF.

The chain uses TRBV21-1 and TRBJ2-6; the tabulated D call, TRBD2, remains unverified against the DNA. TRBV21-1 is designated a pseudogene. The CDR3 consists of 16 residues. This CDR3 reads CASSKTNNSGANVLTF. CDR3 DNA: TGTGCCAGCAGCAAGACTAATAACTCTGGGGCCAACGTCCTGACTTTC.

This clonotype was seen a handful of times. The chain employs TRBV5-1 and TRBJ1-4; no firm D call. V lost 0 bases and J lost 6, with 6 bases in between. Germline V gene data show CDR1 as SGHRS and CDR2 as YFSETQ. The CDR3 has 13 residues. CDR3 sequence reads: CASSLVTDEKLFF. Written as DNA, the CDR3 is TGCGCCAGCAGCTTGGTTACAGATGAAAAACTGTTTTTT.